The entry below describes one T cell receptor (beta chain). Produced via immunoSEQ multiplex PCR; TCRdb's table is partial and in-frame only. The table has tens of thousands of clones, about four fifths seen once; the top ten hold approximately 22%. The entry originates in a study of PD-1 blockade in mismatch repair-deficient tumors. Whole-study context: Enrolled about 2013-2016, patients had progressing, pretreated mismatch repair-deficient cancers of 12 to 13 types.

Sequencing used peripheral blood, obtained 4 weeks after starting pembrolizumab. The receptor comes from an adult with mismatch repair-deficient cancer.

The CDR3 loop is CASSLGAREQYF. The DNA of the CDR3 is TGCGCCAGCAGCTTGGGGGCGCGGGAGCAGTACTTC. The V and J genes are TRBV5-1 and TRBJ2-7; the D is unclear. CDR1 SGHRS and CDR2 YFSETQ come from the germline V gene. V was cut by 0 bases and J by 7 bases, with 8 bases left in between. There are 12 residues in the CDR3.